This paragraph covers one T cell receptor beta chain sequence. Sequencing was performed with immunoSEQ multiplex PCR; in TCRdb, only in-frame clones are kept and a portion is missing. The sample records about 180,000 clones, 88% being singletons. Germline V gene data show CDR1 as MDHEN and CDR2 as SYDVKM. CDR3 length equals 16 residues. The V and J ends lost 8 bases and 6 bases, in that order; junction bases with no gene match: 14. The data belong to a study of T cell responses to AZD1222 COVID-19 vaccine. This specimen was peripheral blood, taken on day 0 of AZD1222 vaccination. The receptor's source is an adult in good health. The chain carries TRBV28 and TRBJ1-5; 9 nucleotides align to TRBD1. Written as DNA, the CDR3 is TGTGCCAGCCGAGGACAGGGGAGTTTAGGTGGTCAGCCCCAGCATTTT. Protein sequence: CASRGQGSLGGQPQHF.